Shown below are 18 T cell receptor beta chains from a single sample sequenced in a study of regulatory T cells in long-lasting Graves disease (dated by TCRdb to the early 2020s). Libraries were built with multiplex PCR. The reads were generated on an Illumina HiSeq 4000. To build TCR beta libraries, CDR3 regions were amplified by Arm-PCR using iRepertoire HTBI primers. The raw public data were reprocessed by TCRdb itself: fastp quality trimming at Q25, MiXCR clonotype calling, in-frame beta chains only. One record per CDR3 amino acid sequence lists the most common genes and DNA. The sample table contains about 430,000 distinct CDR3 sequences; only one count was recorded for about 15% of them. The ten top clones hold roughly 8% of the sample. This specimen's time point label, per the study, means: newly diagnosed GD, antithyroid drugs for less than 3 months. For both TCR sequencing and RNA sequencing, RNA was extracted from PBMCs using TRIzol.

This same sample was also part of a study on T cells in Graves' hyperthyroidism and ophthalmopathy.

The sequences come from peripheral blood mononuclear cells (PBMCs), collected at new diagnosis, from a patient treated with antithyroid drugs. These receptors were collected from a woman in her thirties or forties with Graves disease. Donor details come from another sample of the same person, matched by shared clones.

The rearrangement joins TRBV18 to TRBJ2-7, with 8 bases fitting TRBD2. Germline assignment: CDR1 KGHSH and CDR2 LQKENI. J gave up 3 bases and V 0 bases, and 16 bases lay outside the gene matches. CDR3 length: 19 amino acids. Here the CDR3 DNA reads TGTGCCAGCTCACCACCCATGACGGGTGTCGGGAGGGTTAACTACGAGCAGTACTTC. Translated: CASSPPMTGVGRVNYEQYF.

This clonotype was picked up a small number of times. An end of the junction differs from the germline gene, which may be a read error. The chain combines TRBV28 with TRBJ2-3, with TRBD1 matching 7 bases. The CDR3 is 14 amino acids. Germline CDR1 is MDHEN and CDR2 is SYDVKM. The CDR3 nucleotides read TGTGTCAGCAAGGAGACAGGGTCCCCAGATACGCAGTATTTT. Encoded protein: CVSKETGSPDTQYF. Based on the CDR3 plus reference TRBV28 and TRBJ2-3, the full variable domain is DVKVTQSSRYLVKRTGEKVFLECVQDMDHENMFWYRQDPGLGLRLIYFSYDVKMKEKGDIPEGYSVSREKKERFSLILESASTNQTSMYLCVSKETGSPDTQYFGPGTRLTVL.

The chain uses TRBV7-9 and TRBJ1-6; D gene unclear. CDR3 length equals 16 residues. CDR1 is SEHNR, CDR2 FQNEAQ, per germline (reference sequence). The germline V and J ends were trimmed by 5 bases and 2 bases, with 13 bases remaining between them. Here the CDR3 reads CASSRDPATYNSPLHF. CDR3 DNA sequence: TGTGCCAGCAGCCGTGACCCGGCCACCTATAATTCACCCCTCCACTTT.

This sequence joins TRBV6-2 or TRBV6-3 and TRBJ2-2, with D possibly TRBD2 on 5 matching bases. Trimming removed 6 bases at V and 0 bases at J, with 17 bases between. The CDR3 spans 17 residues. CDR1 and CDR2 (germline): MNHEY, SVGEGT. The CDR3 protein is CASSTDFKYTNTGELFF. As DNA, the CDR3 is TGTGCCAGCAGCACGGACTTTAAATACACGAACACCGGGGAGCTGTTTTTT.

This clonotype was recorded at least ten times. J is TRBJ2-2 and V is TRBV12-3 or TRBV12-4, with unresolved D. V lost 3 bases, J lost 0 bases, and 11 bases lay in between. The CDR3 spans 16 residues. As DNA, the CDR3 is TGTGCCAGCAGTTTGACACGAATAACGAACACCGGGGAGCTGTTTTTT. Translated: CASSLTRITNTGELFF.

The chain has TRBV28 and TRBJ2-1; tentatively, D is TRBD2 (6 bases). Germline V lookup: CDR1 MDHEN, CDR2 SYDVKM. Trimming stripped 5 bases from V and 16 bases from J, with 15 bases between. The CDR3 is 11 residues long. The CDR3 loop is CASSVRDSIFF. The CDR3 bases are TGTGCCAGCAGTGTCCGGGACTCTATCTTCTTC.

This clonotype was detected ten times or more. The chain joins TRBV3-1 to TRBJ2-7; 8 bases match TRBD2. With 2 bases clipped from V and 4 bases from J, the junction kept 10 bases outside the gene matches. CDR3 length: 16 residues. The germline gives CDR1 LGHDT, CDR2 YNNKEL (reference sequence). The CDR3 region has the DNA TGTGCCAGCAGCCAAATGGGTAGCGGGAAGATTTACGAGCAGTACTTC. It specifies CASSQMGSGKIYEQYF.

This clonotype was counted at least ten times. The chain couples TRBV27 to TRBJ2-7; possibly TRBD1 or TRBD2 for D (5 bases each). Per the germline V gene, CDR1 is MNHEY and CDR2 is SMNVEV (reference sequence). Between the trimmed V and J ends, which lost 3 bases and 0 bases, there was a span of 18 bases. The CDR3 runs to 17 residues. CDR3 in amino acids: CASSFERPGPNSYEQYF. The CDR3, as DNA: TGTGCCAGCAGTTTCGAAAGGCCGGGACCCAACTCCTACGAGCAGTACTTC.

This chain joins TRBV19 and TRBJ2-1; 8 positions agree with TRBD2. The CDR3 totals 15 residues. Looked up from germline, CDR1 is LNHDA and CDR2 is SQIVND (reference sequence). Trimming removed 5 bases from V and 4 bases from J; junction bases left unmatched: 7. The CDR3 is CASSDELAAYNEQFF. In DNA form, the CDR3 reads TGTGCCAGTAGTGATGAACTAGCGGCGTACAATGAGCAGTTCTTC.

This clonotype showed up just a few times. This chain links TRBV19 with TRBJ2-1, with 9 bases identical to TRBD1. The CDR3 sequence is 15 residues long. The germline gives CDR1 LNHDA, CDR2 SQIVND (reference sequence). The junction had 10 bases not matched to a gene; V was cut back by 5 bases and J by 8 bases. The CDR3 nucleotides read TGTGCCAGTAGTCCCCGGGACAGGGTAATAGATGAGCAGTTCTTC. This gives the protein CASSPRDRVIDEQFF.

This clonotype was seen ten or more times. The chain couples TRBV28 to TRBJ2-7, with a possible D match to TRBD2 (5 bases). This CDR3 contains 12 residues. The V end lost 5 bases, the J end lost 6 bases, and 11 bases lay between the germline ends. The germline V gene has CDR1 MDHEN and CDR2 SYDVKM. In nucleotides, the CDR3 is TGTGCCAGCAGTCGGGGTTCCCTCGAGCAGTACTTC. As protein: CASSRGSLEQYF.

This clonotype was seen many times. This chain links TRBV28 with TRBJ2-1, with a possible D match to TRBD1 (5 bases). The V gene's germline CDR1 is MDHEN and CDR2 SYDVKM. This CDR3 has 14 residues. V was pared by 2 bases and J by 6 bases, with 11 bases between. As DNA, the CDR3 is TGTGCCAGCAGTTTAGTGGGGCCCGCCAATGAGCAGTTCTTC. It encodes CASSLVGPANEQFF.

About this clonotype itself: Compared with germline, one end of the junction differs, possibly owing to a read error. CDR3 sequence reads: CASSLDRDYGYSF. The CDR3 nucleotides read TGTGCCAGCAGCTTAGACAGGGACTATGGCTACAGCTTC. The chain joins TRBV11-2 to TRBJ1-2; D may be TRBD1 (5 bases). The germline gives CDR1 SGHAT, CDR2 FQNNGV. The CDR3 is made up of 13 amino acids.

The rearrangement joins TRBV4-1 to TRBJ2-7; D is uncertain. CDR1 and CDR2 from the germline V gene are MGHRA and YSYEKL. The CDR3 runs 14 residues. V was clipped by 1 base and J by 1 base, with 8 bases between them. DNA for the CDR3: TGCGCCAGCAGCCAAGGGTTTCGATCCTACGAGCAGTACTTC. It specifies CASSQGFRSYEQYF.

This clonotype was counted at least ten times. This chain connects TRBV5-1 to TRBJ1-1, with 10 positions matching TRBD1. There are 14 residues in the CDR3. Germline lookup yields CDR1 SGHRS and CDR2 YFSETQ. Trimming at V came to 0 bases and at J to 10 bases, leaving 6 bases not matched to a gene. CDR3 sequence: CASSLGQGAVAAFF. The CDR3 DNA reads TGCGCCAGCAGCTTGGGACAGGGGGCAGTTGCAGCTTTCTTT.

This clonotype was detected many times. The rearrangement uses TRBV11-3 and TRBJ2-5; 13 bases align to TRBD2. V gave up 4 bases and J gave up 3 bases; unmatched junction bases: 2. Germline V gene data show CDR1 as SGHNT and CDR2 as YENEEA. CDR3 length: 15 residues. Here the CDR3 reads CASSSGLAGKETQYF. In DNA form, the CDR3 reads TGTGCCAGCAGCTCGGGACTAGCGGGAAAAGAGACCCAGTACTTC.

This clonotype was observed at least ten times. CDR3 amino acids: CASSYSVAGVYEQYF. Written as DNA, the CDR3 is TGTGCCAGCAGTTACTCTGTGGCGGGAGTCTACGAGCAGTACTTC. The gene calls are TRBV6-5 and TRBJ2-7; 7 bases line up with TRBD2. The V gene's germline CDR1 is MNHEY and CDR2 SVGAGI. The length of the CDR3 is 15 residues. The trim removed 0 bases at V and 3 bases at J, leaving 5 bases unmatched.

Many counts were recorded for this clonotype. The CDR3 loop is CASSSLNLLTSGTTYEQYF. In DNA form, the CDR3 reads TGCGCCAGCAGCTCCCTCAATCTTCTGACTAGCGGAACAACCTACGAGCAGTACTTC. This chain uses TRBV5-1 with TRBJ2-7; TRBD2 matches 9 bases. This CDR3 contains 19 residues. Germline V gene data show CDR1 as SGHRS and CDR2 as YFSETQ. V lost 3 bases, J lost 2 bases, and 18 bases stayed unmatched.